The text below deals with one T cell receptor beta chain. Its antigen is unidentified. TCRdb keeps only in-frame clones here, not all; method: immunoSEQ multiplex PCR. Found here are 150,000 or so clones, about 90% of them singletons; the top ten hold 6.2%. Trimming stripped 3 bases from V and 8 bases from J, with 17 bases between. CDR1 and CDR2 from the germline V gene are SGHRS and YFSETQ. This CDR3 is built from 14 residues. The data were obtained in a study of cytomegalovirus exposure and HLA in healthy donors. Study-wide results and limits: Associated with cytomegalovirus, according to the listing, were 164 TCR beta chains. Across donors, most TCRs were seen rarely, yet some public ones were widespread.

This chain uses TRBV5-1 with TRBJ1-2; no definite D call. Source material: PBMCs. The TCR sequence derives from a woman in her twenties or thirties in good health and CMV-seropositive. CDR3 coding DNA: TGCGCCAGCAGCTCAAACTCATGGGAGACGGGCTACACCTTC. This gives the protein CASSSNSWETGYTF.